This TCR beta chain appears in the sequencing data of a study of blood T cell repertoires in COVID-19. On the study more broadly: Spain, Italy and the United States supplied samples that represented acute and convalescent COVID-19. PBMCs, B-cell-depleted T cells, or T cells provided the cDNA or gDNA that made up the material.

How the authors handled the data: Amplification of reference gene primers provided the estimated nucleated cell counts. This table comes from immunoSEQ multiplex PCR, and its TCRdb copy is limited to in-frame clones, with some not included. V, J and clone size were drawn from that table, and D and trimming were deduced from the DNA. The sample contains 150,000 to 200,000 clones, over 75% of which appear only once. CDR3 length: 13 residues. V was trimmed by 6 bases and J by 8 bases, leaving 16 bases between them. Recruited during active infection, patients (from Seattle) were subsequently followed longitudinally.

The receptor's source is an elderly man with COVID-19, enrolled during active disease. Sequenced sample: peripheral blood. The chain has TRBV12-3 or TRBV12-4 and TRBJ1-2; D is uncertain. The chain's CDR3 is CASRRSDLGGYTF. In nucleotides, the CDR3 is TGTGCCAGCAGGCGGTCAGACCTTGGGGGCTACACCTTC.